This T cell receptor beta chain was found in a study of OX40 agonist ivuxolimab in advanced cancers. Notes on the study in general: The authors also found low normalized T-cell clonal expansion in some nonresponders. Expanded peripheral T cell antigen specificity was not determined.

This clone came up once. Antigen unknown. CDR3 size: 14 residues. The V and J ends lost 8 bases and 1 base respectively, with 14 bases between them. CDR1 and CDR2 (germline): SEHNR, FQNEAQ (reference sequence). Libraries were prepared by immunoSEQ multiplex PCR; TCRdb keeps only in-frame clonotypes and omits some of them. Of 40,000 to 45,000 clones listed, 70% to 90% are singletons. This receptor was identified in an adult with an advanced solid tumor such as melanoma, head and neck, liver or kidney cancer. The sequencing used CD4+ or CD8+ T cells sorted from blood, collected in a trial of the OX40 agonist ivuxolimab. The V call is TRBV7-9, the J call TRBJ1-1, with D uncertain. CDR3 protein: CASRPRAGNTEAFF. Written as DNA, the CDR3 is TGTGCCAGCCGACCTCGGGCCGGGAACACTGAAGCTTTCTTT.